Listed below are T cell receptor beta chains from one sample, sequenced in a study of blood T cells in healthy people across ages. One entry per CDR3 protein results from TCRdb running MiXCR on the 5' RACE reads. The sample includes 1.8 million or so distinct CDR3 sequences, 39% seen only once; the top ten take roughly 24%. The specimen sequenced was blood. The origin of the receptors is a human donor in good health. The CDR3 runs from the conserved cysteine through the conserved F or W. Each record gives: D gene, J gene, clone size, V gene, CDR3 DNA, CDR3 protein. A D gene is named only where the DNA matches it firmly. For some rows the clone size is stated as once, few or many, or as a class when expanded; others skip it.

D: TRBD2; J: TRBJ2-7; size: .; V: TRBV29-1; DNA: TGCAGCTTTGTCCTAGCGGGGTTCTACGAGCAGTACTTC; CDR3: CSFVLAGFYEQYF
D: .; J: TRBJ1-1; size: .; V: TRBV2; DNA: TGTGCCAGCAGTGAACTAACGTACGAGGCTTTCTTT; CDR3: CASSELTYEAFF
D: .; J: TRBJ2-1; size: .; V: TRBV7-9; DNA: TGTGCCAGCAGCTTAGCTTGGGAAGAAGGCTACAATGAGCAGTTCTTC; CDR3: CASSLAWEEGYNEQFF
D: .; J: TRBJ2-1; size: .; V: TRBV2; DNA: TGTGCCAGCAGTGAATCTGGGGGGGCCCCCAATGAGCAGTTCTTC; CDR3: CASSESGGAPNEQFF
D: .; J: TRBJ2-7; size: .; V: TRBV11-2; DNA: TGTGCCAGCAGCTTAGATGTCGGAGGAGTACCCTACGAGCAGTACTTC; CDR3: CASSLDVGGVPYEQYF
D: TRBD1; J: TRBJ1-1; size: .; V: TRBV6-2/TRBV6-3; DNA: TGTGCCAGCAGTTACCGAGGCGCAGGGGGTACGAGGGGCGCTGAAGCTTTCTTT; CDR3: CASSYRGAGGTRGAEAFF
D: .; J: TRBJ1-4; size: few; V: TRBV29-1; DNA: TGCAGCGCTAAAGGGACACCCGCAACTAATGAAAAACTGTTTTTT; CDR3: CSAKGTPATNEKLFF
D: TRBD1; J: TRBJ2-2; size: .; V: TRBV25-1; DNA: TGTGCCAGCAGTGGGGGGGCAAAGGACAGGGCCGGGGAGCTGTTTTTT; CDR3: CASSGGAKDRAGELFF
D: .; J: TRBJ2-6; size: few; V: TRBV19; DNA: TGTGCCAGTAGTACGGACGGACGGATCTCTGGGGCCAACGCCCTGACTTTC; CDR3: CASSTDGRISGANALTF
D: .; J: TRBJ2-4; size: few; V: TRBV27; DNA: TGTGCCAGCAGTCAATATAAAGGGGACATTCAGTACTTC; CDR3: CASSQYKGDIQYF
D: TRBD1; J: TRBJ2-1; size: .; V: TRBV7-3; DNA: TGTGCCAGCAGCGCAGGGACAGGGGGTGTCAATGAGCAGTTCTTC; CDR3: CASSAGTGGVNEQFF
D: .; J: TRBJ2-1; size: .; V: TRBV7-2; DNA: TGTGCCAGCAGCTCCTTGTTCCCCTACAATGAGCAGTTCTTC; CDR3: CASSSLFPYNEQFF
D: TRBD2; J: TRBJ2-3; size: .; V: TRBV20-1; DNA: TGCAGTGCTAGAGATCCCTTCGCGGGGGTAAGCACAGATACGCAGTATTTT; CDR3: CSARDPFAGVSTDTQYF
D: TRBD1; J: TRBJ1-2; size: .; V: TRBV3-1; DNA: TGTGCCAGCAGCCAAGGTACAGGGGTAGTTCTGGATGGCTACACCTTC; CDR3: CASSQGTGVVLDGYTF
D: .; J: TRBJ2-7; size: .; V: TRBV7-6; DNA: TGTGCCAGCAGCGAGGGACACAGACCTTACGAGCAGTACTTC; CDR3: CASSEGHRPYEQYF
D: .; J: TRBJ1-1; size: .; V: TRBV7-3; DNA: TGTGCCAGCAGCTTAATAGACAACACTGAAGCTTTCTTT; CDR3: CASSLIDNTEAFF
D: .; J: TRBJ1-1; size: .; V: TRBV4-3; DNA: TGCGCCAGCAGCCGAATACTAAACGGGGAAGGGATGAACACTGAAGCTTTCTTT; CDR3: CASSRILNGEGMNTEAFF
D: .; J: TRBJ2-6; size: .; V: TRBV28; DNA: TGTGCCAGCAGTCGGGAAAGGTCTGGGGCCAACGTCCTGACTTTC; CDR3: CASSRERSGANVLTF
D: .; J: TRBJ1-2; size: few; V: TRBV5-1; DNA: TGCGCCAGCAGCTGGGGGAGGGGGACGAATGGCTACACCTTC; CDR3: CASSWGRGTNGYTF
D: .; J: TRBJ1-2; size: many; V: TRBV7-9; DNA: TGTGCCAGCAGCTTAGGTATCCGGGGCAACTATGGCTACACCTTC; CDR3: CASSLGIRGNYGYTF
D: .; J: TRBJ2-7; size: .; V: TRBV6-5; DNA: TGTGCCAGCAGTTATAGGGGCAGGGAATACGAGCAGTACTTC; CDR3: CASSYRGREYEQYF
D: .; J: TRBJ1-2; size: .; V: TRBV15; DNA: TGTGCCACCAGTACAGGGAAGAACTATGGCTACACCTTC; CDR3: CATSTGKNYGYTF
D: .; J: TRBJ2-1; size: .; V: TRBV7-2; DNA: TGTGCCAGCAGCTTAGGAGTGACTCAACCCAATGAGCAGTTCTTC; CDR3: CASSLGVTQPNEQFF
D: .; J: TRBJ2-5; size: .; V: TRBV7-2; DNA: TGTGCCAGCGGCACCCGACAGGAAGAGACCCAGTACTTC; CDR3: CASGTRQEETQYF
D: TRBD1; J: TRBJ1-2; size: .; V: TRBV18; DNA: TGTGCCAGCTCACGCTGGGACAGTTTGATATACGGCTACACCTTC; CDR3: CASSRWDSLIYGYTF
D: .; J: TRBJ1-4; size: .; V: TRBV10-3; DNA: TGTGCCATCAGTGAGGTTTGGGGGGCGAGAGAAAAACTGTTTTTT; CDR3: CAISEVWGAREKLFF
D: .; J: TRBJ1-2; size: .; V: TRBV29-1; DNA: TGCAGCGTTGAAGATGGGGGGACGTCCGGCTACACCTTC; CDR3: CSVEDGGTSGYTF
D: .; J: TRBJ1-5; size: .; V: TRBV6-2/TRBV6-3; DNA: TGTGCCAGCAGTTACGAAGGGTTCCCAAATCAGCCCCAGCATTTT; CDR3: CASSYEGFPNQPQHF
D: TRBD2; J: TRBJ2-7; size: few; V: TRBV7-2; DNA: TGTGCCAGCAGCGCGGCTAGCGGGGGGGGCTACGAGCAGTACTTC; CDR3: CASSAASGGGYEQYF
D: TRBD1; J: TRBJ1-1; size: .; V: TRBV20-1; DNA: TGCAGTGCTAGAACCCGGGACAGACAGAACACTGAAGCTTTCTTT; CDR3: CSARTRDRQNTEAFF